The next 9 T cell receptor beta chains were all read from a single sample in a study of shared clonotypes between healthy human individuals. Assay used: immunoSEQ multiplex PCR; TCRdb lists only in-frame clones, some missing. The table lists 600,000 to 800,000 clones, approximately 77% of them singletons. The sample comprised memory CD4+ T cells sorted from blood. As for subset: CD45RA-negative fraction. The receptors were gathered from a young woman in good health.

The chain combines TRBV28 with TRBJ1-5, with D perhaps TRBD1 (5 bases). From germline, CDR1 is MDHEN and CDR2 SYDVKM. Trimming shortened V by 8 bases and J by 0 bases, and 11 bases separated the two germline ends. The CDR3 length is 14 residues. This CDR3 reads CASRQIISNQPQHF. DNA of the CDR3: TGTGCCAGCCGACAGATTATTAGCAATCAGCCCCAGCATTTT.

V and J are TRBV28 and TRBJ1-4; D unclear. The CDR3 contains 15 residues. Trimming took 1 base from V and 4 from J, leaving 10 bases between them. Germline V lookup: CDR1 MDHEN, CDR2 SYDVKM. CDR3 DNA: TGTGCCAGCAGTTTATTGGTACAGCTTAATGAAAAACTGTTTTTT. It encodes CASSLLVQLNEKLFF.

The chain carries TRBV4-1 and TRBJ1-5; 7 bases are shared with TRBD1. With V trimmed by 0 bases and J by 6 bases, 11 bases remained unmatched. The CDR3 totals 17 residues. Germline V CDR1 and CDR2: MGHRA, YSYEKL. CDR3 DNA sequence: TGCGCCAGCAGCCAAGATACAGGCAGGGGGGATGTTCAGCCCCAGCATTTT. Amino acid sequence: CASSQDTGRGDVQPQHF.

The sample holds a few counts of this clone. J is TRBJ1-2 and V is TRBV19; D possibly corresponds to TRBD1 (5 bases). CDR1 is LNHDA, CDR2 SQIVND, per germline (reference sequence). The V end was cut by 5 bases, the J end by 3 bases, with 16 bases between. CDR3 length: 15 amino acids. The CDR3 nucleotides are TGTGCCAGTAGTCGTTCCAGGGTTGGGGACTATGGCTACACCTTC. Protein product: CASSRSRVGDYGYTF.

This chain links TRBV2 with TRBJ2-3, with 10 bases fitting TRBD2. Germline trimming cut 3 bases from V and 4 bases from J; bases unmatched to any gene: 4. Germline V gene data show CDR1 as SNHLY and CDR2 as FYNNEI. The CDR3 is made up of 15 amino acids. The CDR3 region is CASSDSGRAPDTQYF. CDR3 sequence (DNA): TGTGCCAGCAGTGACAGCGGGAGGGCCCCAGATACGCAGTATTTT.

The chain carries TRBV27 and TRBJ2-5; TRBD1 agrees at 10 bases. Germline CDR1 and CDR2: MNHEY and SMNVEV (reference sequence). Unmatched junction bases numbered 4, after V lost 5 bases and J lost 4 bases. The CDR3 totals 14 residues. The CDR3 sequence: CASSAGTGVETQYF. DNA for the CDR3: TGTGCCAGCAGTGCCGGGACAGGGGTAGAGACCCAGTACTTC.

This clone was seen a handful of times. Other DNA sequences of this sample code for an identical CDR3. The gene calls are TRBV6-5 and TRBJ2-1, with TRBD1 matching over 9 bases. The CDR3 sequence is 15 residues long. Trimming at V came to 6 bases and at J to 0 bases, leaving 3 bases not matched to a gene. CDR1 and CDR2 (germline): MNHEY, SVGAGI. The CDR3 sequence: CASSGQGSSYNEQFF. CDR3 DNA: TGTGCCAGCAGCGGACAGGGGAGCTCCTACAATGAGCAGTTCTTC.

The rearrangement links TRBV6-1 to TRBJ2-3; perhaps TRBD2 as D (5 bases). V was clipped by 2 bases and J by 0 bases, with 15 bases between them. Per the germline V gene, CDR1 is MNHNS and CDR2 is SASEGT. The CDR3 loop spans 17 amino acids. The CDR3 is CASSESLWERSTDTQYF. As DNA, the CDR3 is TGTGCCAGCAGTGAATCTTTGTGGGAGCGGAGCACAGATACGCAGTATTTT.

J is TRBJ2-1 and V is TRBV5-1, with TRBD2 matching over 11 bases. The length of the CDR3 is 14 residues. The V gene's germline CDR1 is SGHRS and CDR2 YFSETQ. Losses at the gene ends were 4 bases for V and 12 bases for J; bases not matched to a gene: 9. This chain's CDR3 is CASSPLIAGGGQFF. The CDR3 region has the DNA TGCGCCAGCAGCCCGCTGATAGCGGGAGGGGGGCAGTTCTTC.